Listed below are T cell receptor beta chains from one sample, sequenced in a study of beta chain features in type 1 diabetes. Sequencing used immunoSEQ multiplex PCR; TCRdb keeps in-frame clones, though not all of them. The sample records about half a million clones, roughly an eighth being singletons. Sequencing used naive CD4+ T cells from blood. The receptor source for this set is a woman under 30 in good health. The CDR3 runs from the conserved cysteine through the conserved F or W. The D gene is left open where the match is weak. Clone size is shown for a subset of rows, as once, few, many or a class of expanded clone.

v_call,clone_size,d_call,j_call,cdr3_aa,cdr3_nt
TRBV5-1,few,.,TRBJ2-3,CASSEGSTDTQYF,TGCGCCAGCAGCGAGGGAAGCACAGATACGCAGTATTTT
TRBV29-1,.,.,TRBJ2-3,CSVGGGTTDTQYF,TGCAGCGTTGGCGGCGGGACGACAGATACGCAGTATTTT
TRBV5-1,.,TRBD2,TRBJ2-3,CASSPAPGGTQYF,TGCGCCAGCAGCCCCGCCCCGGGGGGGACGCAGTATTTT
TRBV7-3,.,.,TRBJ1-1,CASSPLSAENTEAFF,TGTGCCAGCAGCCCCCTTTCGGCTGAGAACACTGAAGCTTTCTTT
TRBV29-1,few,.,TRBJ1-2,CSVGDLNGYTF,TGCAGCGTGGGGGATTTGAATGGCTACACCTTC
TRBV29-1,few,.,TRBJ2-3,CSVEAYGYTDTQYF,TGCAGCGTTGAAGCGTACGGTTACACAGATACGCAGTATTTT
TRBV7-2,few,.,TRBJ2-7,CASSVQTGFDEQYF,TGTGCCAGCAGCGTACAAACAGGGTTTGACGAGCAGTACTTC
TRBV29-1,.,TRBD2,TRBJ2-5,CSVTFGTSGDLETQYF,TGCAGCGTTACCTTCGGGACTAGCGGGGATTTGGAGACCCAGTACTTC
TRBV6-1,.,.,TRBJ2-4,CASRSLILAKNIQYF,TGTGCCAGCAGAAGTCTTATCCTAGCCAAAAACATTCAGTACTTC
TRBV9,once,.,TRBJ1-1,CASSAKGVTTEAFF,TGTGCCAGCAGCGCCAAGGGGGTCACCACTGAAGCTTTCTTT
TRBV25-1,.,.,TRBJ2-3,CASSHGGRRTDTQYF,TGTGCCAGCAGTCACGGGGGGCGGCGCACAGATACGCAGTATTTT
TRBV7-2,many,.,TRBJ2-7,CASSLDYEQYF,TGTGCCAGCAGCTTAGACTACGAGCAGTACTTC
TRBV28,few,TRBD2,TRBJ2-3,CASRSSGGAPDTQYF,TGTGCCAGCAGAAGTAGCGGGGGGGCTCCAGATACGCAGTATTTT
TRBV9,few,.,TRBJ1-6,CASSGVPNSPLHF,TGTGCCAGCAGCGGAGTCCCTAATTCACCCCTCCACTTT
TRBV7-9,.,.,TRBJ2-3,CASSRPSTDTQYF,TGTGCCAGCAGTCGACCTAGCACAGATACGCAGTATTTT
TRBV4-3,few,TRBD2,TRBJ2-3,CASSQDFRLAADTQYF,TGCGCCAGCAGCCAAGACTTCCGACTAGCAGCAGATACGCAGTATTTT
TRBV29-1,.,.,TRBJ2-5,CSVEGGETQYF,TGCAGCGTTGAAGGCGGCGAGACCCAGTACTTC
TRBV7-8,few,TRBD1,TRBJ2-3,CASSLARAGGSTDTQYF,TGTGCCAGCAGCTTAGCCCGCGCAGGGGGCTCCACAGATACGCAGTATTTT
TRBV29-1,few,.,TRBJ2-5,CSVGGIQETQYF,TGCAGCGTTGGCGGGATACAAGAGACCCAGTACTTC
TRBV18,.,TRBD1,TRBJ2-5,CASSSTGVEETQYF,TGTGCCAGCTCATCGACAGGGGTCGAGGAGACCCAGTACTTC
TRBV30,many,.,TRBJ2-7,CAWSRGLSSGEQYF,TGTGCCTGGAGTAGGGGACTTTCCTCCGGGGAACAGTACTTC
TRBV7-8,few,.,TRBJ2-7,CASSLVPSMEYEQYF,TGTGCCAGCAGCTTAGTTCCCAGTATGGAGTACGAGCAGTACTTC
TRBV23-1,few,.,TRBJ1-1,CASSQHGPTNEAFF,TGCGCCAGCAGTCAACACGGACCGACGAATGAAGCTTTCTTT
TRBV27,few,.,TRBJ2-7,CATSQAGAYSYEQYF,TGTGCCACCTCGCAGGCTGGGGCATACTCCTACGAGCAGTACTTC
TRBV4-3,few,TRBD1,TRBJ2-2,CASSQGGTVNTGELFF,TGCGCCAGCAGCCAAGGGGGGACAGTTAACACCGGGGAGCTGTTTTTT
TRBV4-3,.,TRBD2,TRBJ2-7,CASSQDASGSYEQYF,TGCGCCAGCAGCCAAGACGCTAGCGGGAGCTACGAGCAGTACTTC
TRBV2,few,TRBD2,TRBJ2-3,CANGRVTDTQYF,TGTGCAAATGGGAGGGTCACAGATACGCAGTATTTT
TRBV4-3,few,TRBD1,TRBJ2-7,CASSHRTGTGGYEQYF,TGCGCCAGCAGCCATAGGACCGGGACAGGCGGCTACGAGCAGTACTTC
TRBV5-6,few,.,TRBJ2-1,CASSLALRGYNEQFF,TGTGCCAGCAGCTTGGCCCTTAGAGGGTACAATGAGCAGTTCTTC
TRBV25-1,few,.,TRBJ2-6,CASSEPRRAGANVLTF,TGTGCCAGCAGTGAACCGCGCAGGGCTGGGGCCAACGTCCTGACTTTC
TRBV4-1,.,TRBD2,TRBJ2-3,CASKTSGITDTQYF,TGCGCCAGCAAGACTAGCGGCATCACAGATACGCAGTATTTT
TRBV2,few,.,TRBJ2-1,CASRPYNEQFF,TGTGCCAGCAGGCCTTACAATGAGCAGTTCTTC
TRBV28,few,.,TRBJ2-4,CASSLGTGNIQYF,TGTGCCAGCAGTTTGGGGACGGGAAACATTCAGTACTTC
TRBV15,few,.,TRBJ2-3,CATSSYTDTQYF,TGTGCCACCAGCAGTTACACAGATACGCAGTATTTT
TRBV28,few,.,TRBJ2-4,CASSFSGAAKNIQYF,TGTGCCAGCAGTTTTTCCGGGGCAGCCAAAAACATTCAGTACTTC
TRBV28,.,TRBD1,TRBJ2-3,CASNDRDDTQYF,TGTGCCAGCAATGACAGGGATGATACGCAGTATTTT
TRBV7-9,.,.,TRBJ2-6,CATVGAGANVLTF,TGTGCCACCGTGGGGGCCGGGGCCAACGTCCTGACTTTC
TRBV15,.,.,TRBJ1-4,CATSRYPADRSNEKLFF,TGTGCCACCAGCAGATACCCCGCAGACAGGAGTAATGAAAAACTGTTTTTT
TRBV15,.,.,TRBJ1-4,CATSRQRTEKLFF,TGTGCCACCAGCAGACAAAGGACAGAAAAACTGTTTTTT
TRBV7-2,.,.,TRBJ2-6,CASSLLGNGANVLTF,TGTGCCAGCAGCTTATTGGGTAACGGGGCCAACGTCCTGACTTTC
TRBV9,once,.,TRBJ1-5,CASSVATGGLNQPQHF,TGTGCCAGCAGCGTAGCTACGGGGGGGCTAAATCAGCCCCAGCATTTT
TRBV5-1,.,.,TRBJ2-5,CASSLEQRQETQYF,TGCGCCAGCAGCTTGGAGCAGAGGCAAGAGACCCAGTACTTC
TRBV20-1,.,.,TRBJ2-1,CSARNPNEQFF,TGCAGTGCTAGAAACCCCAATGAGCAGTTCTTC
TRBV7-2,few,.,TRBJ1-5,CASSSRVAQPQHF,TGTGCCAGCAGCTCCCGGGTGGCTCAGCCCCAGCATTTT
TRBV7-3,.,.,TRBJ1-1,CASSLLGVSNTEAFF,TGTGCCAGCAGCCTACTCGGGGTCTCGAACACTGAAGCTTTCTTT
TRBV5-1,.,.,TRBJ2-7,CASSLVGPGEQYF,TGCGCCAGCAGCTTGGTGGGGCCAGGCGAGCAGTACTTC
TRBV5-8,.,.,TRBJ1-1,CASSLLQGLNRNTEAFF,TGTGCCAGCAGCTTGCTTCAGGGGCTCAATCGGAACACTGAAGCTTTCTTT
TRBV7-9,few,TRBD2,TRBJ2-3,CASSPRRGGRTTDTQYF,TGTGCCAGCAGCCCCCGCCGGGGCGGGAGGACCACAGATACGCAGTATTTT
TRBV5-1,few,TRBD1,TRBJ2-3,CASSPTGISADTQYF,TGCGCCAGCAGCCCGACAGGGATTAGCGCAGATACGCAGTATTTT
TRBV28,.,.,TRBJ1-4,CASSSSRPNEKLFF,TGTGCCAGCAGTTCCTCGAGACCGAATGAAAAACTGTTTTTT
TRBV25-1,few,.,TRBJ1-2,CASGQGATYGYTF,TGTGCCAGCGGGCAGGGCGCAACATATGGCTACACCTTC
TRBV25-1,few,.,TRBJ1-2,CASSGEGPPYGYTF,TGTGCCAGCAGTGGTGAGGGACCGCCTTATGGCTACACCTTC
TRBV5-1,few,.,TRBJ2-1,CASSSSGTSSYNEQFF,TGCGCCAGCAGCTCATCCGGGACAAGCTCCTACAATGAGCAGTTCTTC